This passage covers 3 T cell receptor beta chains from one sample sequenced in a study of radiation and T cells in renal cell carcinoma. Repertoires were generated with immunoSEQ multiplex PCR, while TCRdb's copy carries only in-frame clones and drops some. The sample has around 76,000 clones, around 80% seen once. Time point given: blood 2 weeks post-SBRT. Treatment of the sample: 15 Gy SBRT to primary tumor, nephrectomy 4 weeks later. The source was blood, collected from a patient whose treatment included radiotherapy and nephrectomy. All receptors come from a man between 60 and 75 years old with renal cell carcinoma.

The J gene is TRBJ2-7, the V gene TRBV28; 9 bases fit TRBD1. Germline assignment: CDR1 MDHEN and CDR2 SYDVKM. CDR3 size: 17 residues. V gave up 8 bases and J gave up 1 base; unmatched junction bases: 15. The CDR3 DNA reads TGTGCCAGCCGAGCCGGACAGGGGAATACCGTGTCCTACGAGCAGTACTTC. Translating gives CASRAGQGNTVSYEQYF.

CDR3 protein: CASSPERGGRDTQYF. CDR3 DNA: TGTGCCAGCAGCCCCGAGAGGGGGGGCAGAGATACGCAGTATTTT. The chain combines TRBV7-8 with TRBJ2-3, with TRBD2 as a possible D gene (7 bases). This CDR3 has 15 residues. Germline V gene sequence: CDR1 SGHVS, CDR2 FQNEAQ. V lost 5 bases, J lost 5 bases, and 17 bases lay in between.

This chain uses TRBV2 with TRBJ1-1; TRBD1 is a possible D gene (5 bases). Germline V gene sequence: CDR1 SNHLY, CDR2 FYNNEI. The CDR3 has 14 residues. V lost 6 bases to trimming and J lost 0 bases, with 11 bases between them. The CDR3 DNA sequence: TGTGCCAGCAGCGTGACAGTGATGAACACTGAAGCTTTCTTT. The encoded protein is CASSVTVMNTEAFF.